This T cell receptor beta chain originates from a study of naive and memory T cell subsets. This clonotype has more than one count but fewer than ten. Its antigen is not known. Germline CDR1 reads SGHRS; CDR2 reads YFSETQ. V was shortened by 6 bases and J by 5 bases, with 17 bases between the two germline ends. The CDR3 has 15 amino acids. Cells stained for CD3, CD4, CD8, CD45RA, CD27 and viability were sorted into four CD45RA/CD27 subsets. The beta constant-region primer was an equimolar mix of two oligonucleotides covering TRBC1 and TRBC2. Ligated cDNA was amplified by four rounds of PCR with nested alpha and beta constant-region primers and SP2. A 12-nucleotide UMI and the SP2 primer were added to the cDNA 3' end by oligonucleotide ligation. TCRdb re-called the UMI-ligation and nested PCR reads through MiXCR, storing one row per CDR3 protein. Among over 100,000 distinct CDR3 sequences listed, 36% were seen once.

Study-level results: TCR abundance followed a power law differing between naive and memory subsets.

The V gene is TRBV5-1, the J gene TRBJ1-4; possible D gene TRBD1, 6 bases. Sequenced input: central memory CD4+ T cells from blood. This receptor was taken from a human donor in good health. Written as DNA, the CDR3 is TGCGCCAGCACCCAAACGACAGGTCAAAATGAAAAACTGTTTTTT. As protein: CASTQTTGQNEKLFF.